What follows is one T cell receptor beta chain and its context. This entry is derived from a study of blood T cell repertoires in COVID-19. For the study at large: The United States, Italy and Spain provided the acute and convalescent COVID-19 samples. In each case, the material was cDNA or gDNA derived from T cells, B-cell-depleted T cells, or PBMCs.

The CDR3 extends over 18 amino acids. The ends lost 4 bases at V and 3 bases at J; junction bases unmatched: 14. In germline, CDR1 is MNHNS, CDR2 SASEGT. Under the authors' procedure: Nucleated cell number was recorded as an estimate derived from reference gene primer amplification. Sequencing used immunoSEQ multiplex PCR; TCRdb keeps in-frame clones, though not all of them. D and trimming were read from the DNA, whereas the V and J calls and clone size are those reported in that table. The table includes roughly 250,000 clones, roughly 80% detected once. The specimen was peripheral blood. The receptor was isolated from a woman aged 40 to 50 with active or convalescent COVID-19. The gene calls are TRBV6-1 and TRBJ2-3, with 9 bases fitting TRBD1. CDR3 bases: TGTGCCAGCAGTGCTACCTGGGGGACAGGGAGGGGAACAGATACGCAGTATTTT. It translates to CASSATWGTGRGTDTQYF.